This TCR beta chain was sequenced in a study of control samples from healthy donors and cancer patients. Method: immunoSEQ multiplex PCR; TCRdb's copy keeps in-frame clones and lacks some. This sample has some 100,000 clones; around 89% occur once, and the top ten carry roughly 18%. This clone was counted only a few times. The origin of this receptor is a woman aged 45-59 years in good health. What was sequenced was blood.

For the CDR3, the DNA is TGCGCCAGCAGCCTCGCGGGGGGAGGTTGGGGCACAGATACGCAGTATTTT. The encoded protein is CASSLAGGGWGTDTQYF. This rearrangement joins TRBV4-1 to TRBJ2-3; 8 nucleotides align to TRBD2. Trimming at V came to 4 bases and at J to 1 base, leaving 10 bases not matched to a gene. The germline CDR1 and CDR2 sequences are MGHRA and YSYEKL. The CDR3 spans 17 residues.